This T cell receptor beta chain is from a study of response to subunit inactivated influenza vaccine. There are 14 residues in the CDR3. CDR1 and CDR2 from the germline V gene are MNHNS and SASEGT. Germline trimming cut 5 bases from V and 3 bases from J; bases unmatched to any gene: 6. The study's findings and limits: The authors proposed limited new T cell recruitment per seasonal influenza vaccination.

TCRdb called the RT-PCR reads again in MiXCR, with one record for every CDR3 protein. The sample records some 500,000 distinct CDR3 sequences, 15% to 20% being singletons. In this sample, this clonotype turned up a few times. What it recognizes is unknown. The sequence came from a man between 45 and 75 years old who received an inactivated influenza vaccine. V is TRBV6-1 and J is TRBJ1-2; 7 bases are a match to TRBD1. Sequenced here: CD4+ T cells sorted from PBMCs, sampled approximately 25 months after vaccination. This CDR3 is CASSPQGGDYGYTF. The CDR3 DNA is TGTGCCAGCAGTCCCCAGGGGGGTGACTATGGCTACACCTTC.